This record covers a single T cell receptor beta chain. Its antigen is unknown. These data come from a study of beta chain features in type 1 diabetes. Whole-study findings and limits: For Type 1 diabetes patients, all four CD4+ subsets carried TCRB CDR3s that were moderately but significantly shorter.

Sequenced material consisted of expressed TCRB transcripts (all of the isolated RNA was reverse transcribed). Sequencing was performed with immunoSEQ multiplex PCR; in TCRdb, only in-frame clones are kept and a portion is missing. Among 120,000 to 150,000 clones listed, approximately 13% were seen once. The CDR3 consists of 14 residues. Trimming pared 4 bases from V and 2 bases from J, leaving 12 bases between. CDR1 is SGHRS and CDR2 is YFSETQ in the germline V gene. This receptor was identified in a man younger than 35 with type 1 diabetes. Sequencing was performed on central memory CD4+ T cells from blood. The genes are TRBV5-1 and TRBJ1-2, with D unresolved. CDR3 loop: CASSEGPGNYGYTF. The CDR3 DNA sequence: TGCGCCAGCAGCGAAGGCCCGGGGAACTATGGCTACACCTTC.